The next 9 T cell receptor beta chains were all read from a single sample in a study of a mutant IDH1 vaccine in newly diagnosed glioma. Repertoires were generated with immunoSEQ multiplex PCR, while TCRdb's copy carries only in-frame clones and drops some. This sample carries approximately 76,000 clones, 91% of them seen once, and the ten largest clones take just over 0.55%. Their antigen targets remain unknown. Time point described: week 5, during vaccination. Every vaccination contained 300 ug of the mutant IDH1 20-mer peptide and was paired with topical imiquimod. The sample was PBMCs, taken from a glioma patient whose treatment included an IDH1 peptide vaccine. Receptors were obtained from a woman between 45 and 65 years old with glioma.

V and J are TRBV7-9 and TRBJ2-7; 11 positions agree with TRBD1. The germline V gene has CDR1 SEHNR and CDR2 FQNEAQ (reference sequence). With 6 bases clipped from V and 5 bases from J, the junction kept 0 bases outside the gene matches. The CDR3 has 12 residues. The chain's CDR3 is CASRGQGDEQYF. In nucleotides, the CDR3 is TGTGCCAGCAGGGGACAGGGGGACGAGCAGTACTTC.

V usage is TRBV27 and J usage is TRBJ2-5, with 10 positions matching TRBD2. Germline V gene data show CDR1 as MNHEY and CDR2 as SMNVEV (reference sequence). This CDR3 is 15 amino acids long. Trimming cost V 6 bases and J 2 bases; bases outside gene matches: 6. In DNA, the CDR3 is TGTGCCAGCAGACCGGGACTAGCGAAACAAGAGACCCAGTACTTC. Amino acid sequence: CASRPGLAKQETQYF.

V usage is TRBV5-1 and J usage is TRBJ2-1; D not resolved. CDR1 and CDR2 (germline): SGHRS, YFSETQ. This CDR3 contains 13 residues. V dropped 0 bases and J dropped 4 bases, with 5 bases sitting between them. The CDR3 DNA is TGCGCCAGCAGCTTGGGTCAGTACAATGAGCAGTTCTTC. Translating gives CASSLGQYNEQFF.

This clone was counted once. J is TRBJ2-7 and V is TRBV9; 10 bases map to TRBD1. Germline loops: CDR1 SGDLS, CDR2 YYNGEE. With V trimmed by 0 bases and J by 4 bases, 4 bases remained unmatched. The CDR3 loop spans 15 amino acids. The CDR3 nucleotides read TGTGCCAGCAGCGTAGGACAGGGGGCGGCTTACGAGCAGTACTTC. Encoded protein: CASSVGQGAAYEQYF.

The CDR3 spells CASSHGQERGYSGNTIYF. CDR3 DNA: TGCGCCAGCAGCCACGGACAGGAGCGGGGCTACTCTGGAAACACCATATATTTT. The chain is built from TRBV4-1 and TRBJ1-3; 7 bases are shared with TRBD1. The CDR3 contains 18 residues. Germline V lookup: CDR1 MGHRA, CDR2 YSYEKL. The V segment lost 3 bases and the J segment 0 bases; nucleotides outside the gene matches: 11.

The chain is built from TRBV10-1 and TRBJ2-5; unclear D gene. V gave up 0 bases and J gave up 4 bases, with 9 bases separating them. The germline gives CDR1 WNHNN, CDR2 SYGVQD (reference sequence). This CDR3 is built from 14 residues. The CDR3 sequence is CASSESLARETQYF. The CDR3 bases are TGCGCCAGCAGTGAGTCCTTGGCGAGAGAGACCCAGTACTTC.

This clone appeared once. CDR3 protein: CASSLGLAGNQETQYF. DNA for the CDR3: TGTGCCAGCAGCTTGGGGCTAGCGGGTAACCAAGAGACCCAGTACTTC. This chain connects TRBV5-4 to TRBJ2-5; 8 bases fit TRBD2. CDR3 length equals 16 residues. Germline V gene sequence: CDR1 SGHNT, CDR2 YYREEE (reference sequence). J gave up 0 bases and V 0 bases, and 4 bases lay outside the gene matches.

This clone was picked up one time. This chain uses TRBV5-1 with TRBJ2-1; D is undetermined. In germline, CDR1 is SGHRS, CDR2 YFSETQ. CDR3 size: 14 residues. The V gene lost 0 bases and the J gene lost 7 bases, with 11 bases spanning the gap. CDR3 nucleotide sequence: TGCGCCAGCAGCTTGGAAGGTACAGAGAATGAGCAGTTCTTC. Its translation is CASSLEGTENEQFF.

The rearrangement uses TRBV18 and TRBJ2-7, with D possibly matching TRBD2 (7 bases). From germline, CDR1 is KGHSH and CDR2 LQKENI. The CDR3 totals 16 residues. V was pared by 3 bases and J by 3 bases, with 18 bases between. The CDR3: CASSPNRGLAVYEQYF. In nucleotides, the CDR3 is TGTGCCAGCTCACCGAATCGGGGGCTAGCGGTCTACGAGCAGTACTTC.